A single sample gave rise to the 28 T cell receptor beta chains below, sequenced in a study of liver allograft versus peripheral blood T cells. Study background: Blood and transplanted-liver T cell receptor repertoires from recipients were compared.

TCRdb re-analysed the reads in MiXCR, keeping a single row per CDR3 protein. The sample has fewer than 13,000 distinct CDR3 sequences; about 18% are singletons. These receptor sequences come from a human patient who had a liver transplant. Some T cells may be provided by the graft donor.

The rearrangement uses TRBV6-2 or TRBV6-3 and TRBJ1-5, with TRBD1 matching 10 bases. The junction had 7 bases not matched to a gene; V was cut back by 4 bases and J by 7 bases. Germline assignment: CDR1 MNHEY and CDR2 SVGEGT. The CDR3 contains 15 residues. The CDR3 region has the DNA TGTGCCAGCAGTTCTGACAGGGGGCGAGGGCAGCCCCAGCATTTT. It specifies CASSSDRGRGQPQHF.

By its share, this clonotype is medium-sized. This chain connects TRBV29-1 to TRBJ1-2, with D maybe TRBD1 (6 bases). Trimming pared 4 bases from V and 8 bases from J, leaving 17 bases between. The CDR3 loop spans 13 amino acids. Germline assignment: CDR1 SQVTM and CDR2 ANQGSEA. As DNA, the CDR3 is TGCAGCGTTGCCGGGGGCCCCCCAGGAGGCTACACCTTC. Protein product: CSVAGGPPGGYTF.

By sample fraction, this clonotype is medium-sized. The chain couples TRBV5-4 to TRBJ1-3; D remains unclear. Between the trimmed V and J ends, which lost 0 bases and 4 bases, there was a span of 5 bases. CDR1 SGHNT and CDR2 YYREEE come from the germline V gene (reference sequence). This CDR3 is 13 amino acids long. CDR3 DNA: TGTGCCAGCAGCTTGGCCCAGGGAAACACCATATATTTT. This gives the protein CASSLAQGNTIYF.

This clonotype is termed medium-sized (0.01 to 0.1%). V usage is TRBV18 and J usage is TRBJ1-2; D gene unclear. Looked up from germline, CDR1 is KGHSH and CDR2 is LQKENI. CDR3 length: 14 residues. The germline V and J ends were trimmed by 4 bases and 5 bases, with 14 bases remaining between them. This chain's CDR3 is CASSLNKGLYGYTF. As DNA, the CDR3 is TGTGCCAGCTCACTGAATAAAGGGCTGTATGGCTACACCTTC.

This clonotype qualifies as medium-sized (0.01 to 0.1%). This chain connects TRBV19 to TRBJ1-5, with D perhaps TRBD1 (5 bases). V was trimmed by 4 bases and J by 6 bases, leaving 22 bases between them. In germline, CDR1 is LNHDA, CDR2 SQIVND (reference sequence). This CDR3 comprises 17 residues. The DNA for the CDR3 is TGTGCCAGTAGTACCCGATGGGGGTATAGCGCGGGTCAGCCCCAGCATTTT. It encodes CASSTRWGYSAGQPQHF.

The V call is TRBV28, the J call TRBJ1-2; 8 bases match TRBD1. CDR1 and CDR2 (germline): MDHEN, SYDVKM. The V gene end was trimmed by 5 bases and the J gene end by 5 bases; junction bases not matched to a gene: 10. The CDR3 loop spans 15 amino acids. The CDR3 DNA reads TGTGCCAGCAGTCCAGGGGACAGGCGAGAGTATGGCTACACCTTC. This encodes CASSPGDRREYGYTF.

This clonotype was counted many times. The rearrangement uses TRBV18 and TRBJ1-5, with D possibly TRBD1 on 5 matching bases. Germline V gene sequence: CDR1 KGHSH, CDR2 LQKENI. With 4 bases removed from V and 3 bases from J, the gap between germline ends came to 13 bases. There are 15 residues in the CDR3. CDR3 nucleotides: TGTGCCAGCTCACAGGGACGATCTCCCAATCAGCCCCAGCATTTT. This gives the protein CASSQGRSPNQPQHF.

The chain recombines TRBV19 with TRBJ2-7; D is perhaps TRBD2 (5 bases). This CDR3 is built from 13 residues. Germline-derived CDR1 and CDR2 are LNHDA and SQIVND (reference sequence). The V and J ends lost 8 bases and 3 bases respectively, with 14 bases between them. DNA of the CDR3: TGTGCCAGTGGCCCGACGAGGGACTACGAGCAGTACTTC. Its translation is CASGPTRDYEQYF.

This clonotype was counted between two and nine times. The V gene is TRBV30, the J gene TRBJ1-2; D uncertain. The germline V and J ends were trimmed by 0 bases and 0 bases, with 11 bases remaining between them. The CDR3 contains 15 residues. Germline-derived CDR1 and CDR2 are GTSNPN and SVGIG (reference sequence). CDR3 region: CAWSVPRGSNYGYTF. The CDR3 nucleotides read TGTGCCTGGAGTGTACCAAGAGGGTCTAACTATGGCTACACCTTC. The full variable domain, with the rest looked up from reference TRBV30 and TRBJ1-2, is SQTIHQWPATLVQPVGSPLSLECTVEGTSNPNLYWYRQAAGRGLQLLFYSVGIGQISSEVPQNLSASRPQDRQFILSSKKLLLSDSGFYLCAWSVPRGSNYGYTFGSGTRLTVV.

This clonotype appeared many times. V usage is TRBV28 and J usage is TRBJ1-1; D gene ambiguous. The length of the CDR3 is 14 residues. The V end was cut by 2 bases, the J end by 2 bases, with 9 bases between. The germline gives CDR1 MDHEN, CDR2 SYDVKM. CDR3 amino acids: CASSLRAHNTEAFF. The CDR3 DNA sequence: TGTGCCAGCAGTTTAAGGGCACATAACACTGAAGCTTTCTTT.

This clonotype was seen ten or more times. The V call is TRBV6-1, the J call TRBJ1-5; TRBD1 matches 11 bases. From germline, CDR1 is MNHNS and CDR2 SASEGT. CDR3 length: 14 amino acids. V gave up 5 bases and J gave up 8 bases; unmatched junction bases: 5. The CDR3 loop is CASSRDRGAEPQHF. In DNA form, the CDR3 reads TGTGCCAGCAGTCGGGACAGGGGGGCAGAGCCCCAGCATTTT.

This clonotype rates as medium-sized. The chain joins TRBV6-5 to TRBJ1-1, with D maybe TRBD1 (6 bases). V was trimmed by 5 bases and J by 5 bases, leaving 12 bases between them. The CDR3 runs 13 residues. CDR1 MNHEY and CDR2 SVGAGI come from the germline V gene. Here the CDR3 DNA reads TGTGCCAGCAGTACACAGGGTTTGACTGAAGCTTTCTTT. It specifies CASSTQGLTEAFF.

The chain has TRBV19 and TRBJ2-7; D may be TRBD1 (5 bases). There are 13 residues in the CDR3. From germline, CDR1 is LNHDA and CDR2 SQIVND (reference sequence). V was trimmed by 5 bases and J by 6 bases, leaving 14 bases between them. CDR3: CASSLQEYGEQYF. CDR3 sequence (DNA): TGTGCCAGTAGTTTACAGGAATACGGCGAGCAGTACTTC.

This clonotype is labeled medium-sized. J is TRBJ2-1 and V is TRBV6-1; possibly TRBD1 for D (5 bases). Germline V gene sequence: CDR1 MNHNS, CDR2 SASEGT. The V end was cut by 0 bases, the J end by 8 bases, with 11 bases between. This CDR3 contains 14 residues. The CDR3 nucleotides read TGTGCCAGCAGTGAAGCAGCCAGGGTCCATGAGCAGTTCTTC. Translating it yields CASSEAARVHEQFF.

This clonotype was observed many times. The CDR3 nucleotides are TGTGCCAGCAGTATCACAGGGCTAACAGATACGCAGTATTTT. This sequence encodes CASSITGLTDTQYF. The chain recombines TRBV6-5 with TRBJ2-3; tentative D call: TRBD1 (6 bases). This CDR3 is built from 14 residues. V was pared by 5 bases and J by 3 bases, with 12 bases between. The germline CDR1 and CDR2 sequences are MNHEY and SVGAGI.

Worth noting for this clonotype: A much larger clone is a single base away; this may be a read error. V is TRBV6-5 and J is TRBJ1-1; 9 nucleotides match TRBD1. Germline V gene sequence: CDR1 MNHEY, CDR2 SVGAGI. This CDR3 has 14 residues. V lost 8 bases, J lost 3 bases, and 7 bases stayed unmatched. CDR3 region: CASGPDRGYTEAFF. As DNA, the CDR3 is TGTGCCAGCGGTCCGGACAGGGGTTACACTGAAGCTTTCTTT.

This clonotype ranks as medium-sized (0.01 to 0.1%). The rearrangement uses TRBV18 and TRBJ1-5, with D perhaps matching TRBD1 (5 bases). The CDR3 length is 16 residues. Germline V gene lookup returns CDR1 KGHSH and CDR2 LQKENI. V lost 0 bases to trimming and J lost 4 bases, with 13 bases between them. CDR3 loop: CASSPPNDGGNQPQHF. CDR3 DNA sequence: TGTGCCAGCTCACCACCGAACGACGGGGGGAATCAGCCCCAGCATTTT.

Regarding this clonotype: A much more abundant neighbour one base away suggests this may be a read error. The CDR3 region has the DNA TGCAGCGGTAAAGGTTACAAAGAGCAGTTCTTC. Its translation: CSGKGYKEQFF. This chain connects TRBV29-1 to TRBJ2-1, with D unclear. This CDR3 region has 11 residues. Germline V lookup: CDR1 SQVTM, CDR2 ANQGSEA.

Notes on this clonotype: This may arise from a read error, as a much more abundant clone is one base away. In nucleotides, the CDR3 is TGTGCCAGCTCTCGCGCATGGACGGTCTATGGCTACACCTTC. It is translated as CASSRAWTVYGYTF. The chain has TRBV18 and TRBJ1-2; D uncertain. Germline CDR1 KGHSH, CDR2 LQKENI. This CDR3 contains 14 residues. V was clipped by 6 bases and J by 4 bases, with 15 bases between them.

This clonotype was observed a few times. This chain connects TRBV25-1 to TRBJ1-2; perhaps TRBD1 as D (6 bases). There are 15 residues in the CDR3. V gave up 1 base and J gave up 3 bases, with 12 bases separating them. Germline V gene data show CDR1 as MGHDK and CDR2 as SYGVNS. CDR3: CASSEFGRGDYGYTF. CDR3 sequence (DNA): TGTGCCAGCAGTGAATTCGGCAGGGGAGACTATGGCTACACCTTC.

As DNA, the CDR3 is TGTGCCAGAAGCTTGCCGCTCACAGGGACCCTTCCGCTAAACTATGGCTACACCTTC. Translation: CARSLPLTGTLPLNYGYTF. The chain combines TRBV5-3 with TRBJ1-2; D is possibly TRBD1 (6 bases). TRBV5-3 carries the ORF label, with uncertain function. This CDR3 region has 19 residues. Trimming left V 1 base short and J 2 bases short, with 24 bases between.

This clonotype was counted a few times. The V call is TRBV29-1, the J call TRBJ1-2; D is possibly TRBD1 (5 bases). The germline V and J ends were trimmed by 2 bases and 7 bases, with 5 bases remaining between them. Germline V gives CDR1 SQVTM, CDR2 ANQGSEA. This CDR3 region has 10 residues. Here the CDR3 reads CSVEQGGYTF. CDR3 DNA sequence: TGCAGCGTTGAACAGGGTGGCTACACCTTC.

V is TRBV30 and J is TRBJ1-1; D gene unclear. The V end lost 0 bases, the J end lost 10 bases, and 9 bases lay between the germline ends. Germline-derived CDR1 and CDR2 are GTSNPN and SVGIG (reference sequence). The CDR3 totals 11 residues. CDR3: CAWSVRGIAFF. The CDR3 DNA follows: TGTGCCTGGAGTGTCCGCGGGATAGCTTTCTTT.

The table lists this clonotype with a count of one. This chain links TRBV7-9 with TRBJ1-2, with D possibly matching TRBD1 (5 bases). The germline V and J ends were trimmed by 5 bases and 4 bases, with 20 bases remaining between them. This CDR3 is 16 amino acids long. Germline CDR1 reads SEHNR; CDR2 reads FQNEAQ (reference sequence). The chain's CDR3 is CASSPGIQAGLYGYTF. CDR3 DNA: TGTGCCAGCAGCCCAGGTATCCAGGCGGGGCTCTATGGCTACACCTTC.

This clonotype was detected only a few times. This chain uses TRBV5-1 with TRBJ2-2; D is uncertain. Trimming pared 2 bases from V and 5 bases from J, leaving 10 bases between. The CDR3 is 14 residues long. The V gene's germline CDR1 is SGHRS and CDR2 YFSETQ. The CDR3 loop reads CASSFVTETGELFF. Written as DNA, the CDR3 is TGCGCCAGCAGCTTCGTTACAGAGACCGGGGAGCTGTTTTTT.

By proportion, this clonotype is medium-sized. The rearrangement links TRBV5-4 to TRBJ1-2; D is perhaps TRBD1 (5 bases). Trimming left V 1 base short and J 6 bases short, with 13 bases between. Looked up from germline, CDR1 is SGHNT and CDR2 is YYREEE (reference sequence). This CDR3 is 14 amino acids long. This chain's CDR3 is CASSLSGASDGYTF. In DNA form, the CDR3 reads TGTGCCAGCAGCTTGTCCGGGGCCTCGGATGGCTACACCTTC.

This clonotype counts as medium-sized (0.01 to 0.1%). The rearrangement links TRBV19 to TRBJ1-2; possible D gene TRBD1, 6 bases. V lost 6 bases, J lost 4 bases, and 15 bases lay in between. This CDR3 has 14 amino acids. Germline lookup yields CDR1 LNHDA and CDR2 SQIVND (reference sequence). The CDR3 region is CASSFPGAGYGYTF. CDR3 nucleotide sequence: TGTGCCAGTAGCTTCCCAGGGGCCGGCTATGGCTACACCTTC.

This clonotype has ten or more counts. V gene TRBV6-6 combines with J gene TRBJ1-3, with TRBD1 identical over 9 bases. Germline V gene data show CDR1 as MNHNY and CDR2 as SVGAGI (reference sequence). This CDR3 comprises 13 residues. Trimming at V came to 6 bases and at J to 8 bases, leaving 5 bases not matched to a gene. CDR3 residues: CASRGTGSDTIYF. CDR3 bases: TGTGCCAGCAGAGGGACAGGGTCGGACACCATATATTTT.